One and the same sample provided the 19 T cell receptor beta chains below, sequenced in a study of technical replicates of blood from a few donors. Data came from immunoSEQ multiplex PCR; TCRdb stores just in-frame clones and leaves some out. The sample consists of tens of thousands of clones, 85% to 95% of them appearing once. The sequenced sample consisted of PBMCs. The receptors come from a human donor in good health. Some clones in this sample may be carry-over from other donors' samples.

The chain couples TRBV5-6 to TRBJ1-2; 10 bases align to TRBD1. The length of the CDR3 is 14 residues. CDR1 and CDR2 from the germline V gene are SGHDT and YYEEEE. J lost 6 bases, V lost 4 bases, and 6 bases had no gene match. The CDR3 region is CASSRGDRGDGYTF. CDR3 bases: TGTGCCAGCAGCAGGGGGGACAGGGGTGATGGCTACACCTTC.

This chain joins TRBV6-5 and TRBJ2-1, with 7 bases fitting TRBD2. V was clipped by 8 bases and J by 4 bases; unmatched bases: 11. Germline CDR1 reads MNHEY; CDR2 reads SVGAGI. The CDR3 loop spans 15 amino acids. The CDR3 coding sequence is TGTGCCAGCGGGGGGGGAGGGTTTTATTACAATGAGCAGTTCTTC. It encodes CASGGGGFYYNEQFF.

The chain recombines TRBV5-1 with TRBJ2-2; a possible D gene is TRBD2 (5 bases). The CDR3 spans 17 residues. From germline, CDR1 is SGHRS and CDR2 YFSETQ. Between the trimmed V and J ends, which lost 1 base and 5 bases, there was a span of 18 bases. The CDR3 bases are TGCGCCAGCAGCTTGCTGAGACACGGGATGGGTACCGGGGAGCTGTTTTTT. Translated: CASSLLRHGMGTGELFF.

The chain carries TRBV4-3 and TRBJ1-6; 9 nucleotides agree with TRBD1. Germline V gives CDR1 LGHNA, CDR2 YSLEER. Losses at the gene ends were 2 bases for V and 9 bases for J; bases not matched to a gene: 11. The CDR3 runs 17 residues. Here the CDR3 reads CASSQFVKGQGGSPLHF. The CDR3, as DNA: TGCGCCAGCAGCCAATTCGTAAAGGGACAGGGTGGTTCACCCCTCCACTTT.

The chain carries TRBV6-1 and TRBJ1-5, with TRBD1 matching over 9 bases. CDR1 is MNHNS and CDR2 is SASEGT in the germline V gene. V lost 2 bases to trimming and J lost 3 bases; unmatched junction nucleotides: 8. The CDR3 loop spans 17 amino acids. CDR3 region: CASSEPSGTGNNQPQHF. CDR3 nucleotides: TGTGCCAGCAGTGAACCCTCCGGGACAGGGAACAATCAGCCCCAGCATTTT.

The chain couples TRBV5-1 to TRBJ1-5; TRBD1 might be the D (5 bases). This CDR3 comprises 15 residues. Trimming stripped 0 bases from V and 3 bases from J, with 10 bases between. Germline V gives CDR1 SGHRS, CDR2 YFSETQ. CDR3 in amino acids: CASSLGDRNNQPQHF. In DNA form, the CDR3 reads TGCGCCAGCAGCTTGGGCGACAGAAACAATCAGCCCCAGCATTTT.

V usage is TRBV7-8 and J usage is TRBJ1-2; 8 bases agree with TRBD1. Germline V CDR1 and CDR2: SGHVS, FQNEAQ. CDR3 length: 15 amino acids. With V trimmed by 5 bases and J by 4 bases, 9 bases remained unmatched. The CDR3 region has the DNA TGTGCCAGCAGCGGCGAAACAGGGGGAAGCTATGGCTACACCTTC. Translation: CASSGETGGSYGYTF.

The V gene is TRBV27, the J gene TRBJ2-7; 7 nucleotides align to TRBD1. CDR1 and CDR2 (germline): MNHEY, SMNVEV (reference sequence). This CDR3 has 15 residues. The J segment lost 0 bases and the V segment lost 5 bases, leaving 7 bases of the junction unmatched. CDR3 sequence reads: CASSLTGPNSYEQYF. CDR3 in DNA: TGTGCCAGCAGTCTGACAGGGCCAAACTCCTACGAGCAGTACTTC.

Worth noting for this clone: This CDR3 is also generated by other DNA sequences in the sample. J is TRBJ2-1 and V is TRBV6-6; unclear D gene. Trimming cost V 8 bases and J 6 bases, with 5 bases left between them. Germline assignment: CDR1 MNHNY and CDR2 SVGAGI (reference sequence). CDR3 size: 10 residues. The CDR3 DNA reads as TGTGCCAGCGGCCGCAATGAGCAGTTCTTC. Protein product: CASGRNEQFF.

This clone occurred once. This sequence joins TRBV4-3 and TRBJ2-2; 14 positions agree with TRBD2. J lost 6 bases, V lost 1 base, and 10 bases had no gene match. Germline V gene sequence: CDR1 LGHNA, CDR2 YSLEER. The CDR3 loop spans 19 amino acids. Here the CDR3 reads CASSQATSGGATGPGELFF. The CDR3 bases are TGCGCCAGCAGCCAAGCGACTAGCGGGGGGGCCACGGGGCCCGGGGAGCTGTTTTTT.

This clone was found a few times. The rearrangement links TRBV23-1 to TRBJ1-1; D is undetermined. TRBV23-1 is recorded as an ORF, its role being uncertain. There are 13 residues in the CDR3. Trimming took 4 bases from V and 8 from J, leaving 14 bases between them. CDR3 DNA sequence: TGCGCCAGCAGTCCCGGCTTAAGGGAGGAAGCTTTCTTT. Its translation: CASSPGLREEAFF.

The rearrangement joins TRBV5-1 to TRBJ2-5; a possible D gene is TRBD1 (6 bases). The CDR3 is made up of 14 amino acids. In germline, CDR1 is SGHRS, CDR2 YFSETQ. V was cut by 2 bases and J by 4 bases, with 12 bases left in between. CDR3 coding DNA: TGCGCCAGCAGCTTCAGGGGTGGGGGAGAGACCCAGTACTTC. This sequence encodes CASSFRGGGETQYF.

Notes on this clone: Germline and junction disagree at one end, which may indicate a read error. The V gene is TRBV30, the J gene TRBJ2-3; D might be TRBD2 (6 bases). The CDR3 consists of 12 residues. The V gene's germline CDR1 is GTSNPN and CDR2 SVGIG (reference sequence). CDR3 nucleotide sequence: TGTGCCTACCATACGGGAGCAGAGACGCAGTATTTT. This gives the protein CAYHTGAETQYF.

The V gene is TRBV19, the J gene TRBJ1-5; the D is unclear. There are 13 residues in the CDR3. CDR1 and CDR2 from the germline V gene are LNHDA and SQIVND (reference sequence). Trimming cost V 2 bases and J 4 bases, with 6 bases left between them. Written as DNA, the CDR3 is TGTGCCAGTAGTATAACAGTTAATCAGCCCCAGCATTTT. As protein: CASSITVNQPQHF.

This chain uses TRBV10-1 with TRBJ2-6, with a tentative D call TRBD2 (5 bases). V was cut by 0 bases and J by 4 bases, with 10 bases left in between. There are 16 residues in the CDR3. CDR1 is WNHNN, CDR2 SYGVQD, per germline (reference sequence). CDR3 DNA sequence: TGCGCCAGCAGTGAGTCATGCCCGGGAGGGGCCAACGTCCTGACTTTC. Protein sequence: CASSESCPGGANVLTF.

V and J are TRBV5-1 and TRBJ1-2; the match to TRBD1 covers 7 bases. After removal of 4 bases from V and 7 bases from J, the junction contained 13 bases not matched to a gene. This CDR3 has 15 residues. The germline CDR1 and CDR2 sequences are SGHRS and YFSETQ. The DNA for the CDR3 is TGCGCCAGCAGCCTGGACTTACAGGGGTTATTTGGCTACACCTTC. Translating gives CASSLDLQGLFGYTF.

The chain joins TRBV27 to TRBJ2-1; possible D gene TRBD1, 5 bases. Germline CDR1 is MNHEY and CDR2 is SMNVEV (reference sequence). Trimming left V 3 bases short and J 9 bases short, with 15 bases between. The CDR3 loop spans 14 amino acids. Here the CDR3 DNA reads TGTGCCAGCAGTTTCTTGGGTGGGGCAGGTGAGCAGTTCTTC. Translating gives CASSFLGGAGEQFF.

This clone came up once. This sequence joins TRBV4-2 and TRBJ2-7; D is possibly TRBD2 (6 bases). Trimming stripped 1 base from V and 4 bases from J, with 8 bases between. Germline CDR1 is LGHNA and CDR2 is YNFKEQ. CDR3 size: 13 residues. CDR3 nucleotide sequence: TGTGCCAGCAGCCAAGGGGGGGTGTACGAGCAGTACTTC. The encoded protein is CASSQGGVYEQYF.

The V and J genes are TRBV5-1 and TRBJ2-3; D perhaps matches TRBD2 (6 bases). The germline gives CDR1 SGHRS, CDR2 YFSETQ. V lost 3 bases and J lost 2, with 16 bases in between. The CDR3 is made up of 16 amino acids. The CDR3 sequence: CASSSYAGSTTDTQYF. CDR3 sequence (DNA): TGCGCCAGCAGCTCGTATGCGGGGTCCACCACAGATACGCAGTATTTT. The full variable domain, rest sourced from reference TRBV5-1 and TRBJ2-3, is KAGVTQTPRYLIKTRGQQVTLSCSPISGHRSVSWYQQTPGQGLQFLFEYFSETQRNKGNFPGRFSGRQFSNSRSEMNVSTLELGDSALYLCASSSYAGSTTDTQYFGPGTRLTVL.